The 14 T cell receptor beta chains listed next were all sequenced from one sample in a study of graft-versus-host responses after intestinal transplantation. Intraepithelial plus lamina propria lymphocytes were released by processing graft tissue. Assay: immunoSEQ multiplex PCR; the TCRdb copy retains only in-frame clones and omits some. The sample carries about 15,000 clones, roughly 69% recorded once. This sample comprised ileum tissue, obtained around 640 days after intestinal transplantation. All receptors derive from a human patient who received an intestinal transplant, so some T cells may come from the graft donor.

This clone was detected once. The chain combines TRBV4-3 with TRBJ1-1; D not resolved. The CDR3 spans 18 residues. From germline, CDR1 is LGHNA and CDR2 YSLEER. V dropped 1 base and J dropped 5 bases, with 23 bases sitting between them. CDR3 sequence reads: CASSQGPIFLFEWTEAFF. The CDR3 nucleotides read TGCGCCAGCAGCCAAGGGCCAATTTTCCTTTTTGAATGGACTGAAGCTTTCTTT.

This clone has just a few counts. This chain connects TRBV2 to TRBJ2-7, with D possibly TRBD1 on 6 matching bases. Trimming shortened V by 7 bases and J by 9 bases, and 25 bases separated the two germline ends. The CDR3 contains 15 residues. Germline V lookup: CDR1 SNHLY, CDR2 FYNNEI. CDR3 nucleotides: TGTGCCAGCATTCCGGGGCAGGGGTCGGGATTCGGGCAGTACTTC. It is translated as CASIPGQGSGFGQYF.

The V and J genes are TRBV18 and TRBJ2-7, with D maybe TRBD1 (5 bases). V gave up 6 bases and J gave up 6 bases, with 15 bases separating them. Germline V gene sequence: CDR1 KGHSH, CDR2 LQKENI. The length of the CDR3 is 13 residues. As DNA, the CDR3 is TGTGCCAGCTCCACCTCGAGTACAGGCGAGCAGTACTTC. Amino acids: CASSTSSTGEQYF.

V gene TRBV6-9 combines with J gene TRBJ2-3; D might be TRBD1 (5 bases). The ends were cut back, 2 bases at V and 0 bases at J, with 12 bases in the middle. The germline gives CDR1 MNHGY, CDR2 SVAAGI. This CDR3 contains 16 residues. CDR3 amino acids: CASSYPRQNSTDTQYF. CDR3 in DNA: TGTGCCAGCAGTTATCCCCGACAGAATAGCACAGATACGCAGTATTTT.

There are a few counts of this clone. The chain employs TRBV11-2 and TRBJ1-2, with D perhaps TRBD1 (6 bases). This CDR3 is built from 15 residues. Germline CDR1 is SGHAT and CDR2 is FQNNGV. V shed 4 bases and J shed 0 bases, with 12 bases lying between them. The CDR3 region is CASSYEGGANYGYTF. The CDR3 DNA reads as TGTGCCAGCAGCTATGAAGGGGGAGCTAACTATGGCTACACCTTC.

In this sample, this clone turned up a few times. The chain is built from TRBV14 and TRBJ1-3, with D unresolved. The V gene lost 0 bases and the J gene lost 1 base, with 7 bases spanning the gap. CDR1 is SGHDN, CDR2 FVKESK, per germline. This CDR3 contains 15 residues. Written as DNA, the CDR3 is TGTGCCAGCAGCCAAGAAAACTGGTCTGGAAACACCATATATTTT. Encoded protein: CASSQENWSGNTIYF.

By frequency in the sample, this clone is medium-sized (0.01 to 0.1%). This chain uses TRBV10-2 with TRBJ1-3; D gene uncertain. Deletions cut 3 bases from V and 4 bases from J, with 10 bases between. The CDR3 contains 14 residues. Germline V gives CDR1 WSHSY, CDR2 SAAADI. CDR3 DNA: TGCGCCAGCAGTGAAGGCGTACTAGGAAACACCATATATTTT. Protein sequence: CASSEGVLGNTIYF.

The CDR3 protein is CASSPTQGNQPQHF. For the CDR3, the DNA is TGTGCCAGCTCACCCACTCAGGGTAATCAGCCCCAGCATTTT. This rearrangement joins TRBV18 to TRBJ1-5; tentative D call: TRBD1 (5 bases). With 3 bases removed from V and 4 bases from J, the gap between germline ends came to 10 bases. This CDR3 region has 14 residues. Per the germline V gene, CDR1 is KGHSH and CDR2 is LQKENI.

The V gene is TRBV18, the J gene TRBJ1-5; 9 bases line up with TRBD1. Germline V gene lookup returns CDR1 KGHSH and CDR2 LQKENI. The CDR3 length is 14 residues. After removal of 6 bases from V and 6 bases from J, the junction contained 6 bases not matched to a gene. The CDR3: CASSPTGGGQPQHF. CDR3 nucleotides: TGTGCCAGCTCGCCGACAGGGGGGGGTCAGCCCCAGCATTTT. The full variable domain, with the rest looked up from reference TRBV18 and TRBJ1-5, is NAGVMQNPRHLVRRRGQEARLRCSPMKGHSHVYWYRQLPEEGLKFMVYLQKENIIDESGMPKERFSAEFPKEGPSILRIQQVVRGDSAAYFCASSPTGGGQPQHFGDGTRLSIL.

This clone was seen only a few times. This chain links TRBV10-3 with TRBJ2-7; 12 bases match TRBD2. Looked up from germline, CDR1 is ENHRY and CDR2 is SYGVKD. The CDR3 spans 13 residues. V dropped 8 bases and J dropped 7; count of bases not matched to a gene: 6. The CDR3 region is CAIRGLAGLEQYF. In DNA form, the CDR3 reads TGTGCCATCCGGGGACTAGCGGGTTTAGAGCAGTACTTC.

The chain links TRBV19 to TRBJ1-1; TRBD1 is a possible D gene (5 bases). Trimming pared 0 bases from V and 10 bases from J, leaving 18 bases between. The V gene's germline CDR1 is LNHDA and CDR2 SQIVND (reference sequence). This CDR3 spans 15 amino acids. CDR3 protein: CASSIEYRTLRGAFF. As DNA, the CDR3 is TGTGCCAGTAGTATAGAATACAGGACCCTTAGAGGAGCTTTCTTT. The full variable domain, in which reference TRBV19 and TRBJ1-1 provide the parts outside the CDR3, is DGGITQSPKYLFRKEGQNVTLSCEQNLNHDAMYWYRQDPGQGLRLIYYSQIVNDFQKGDIAEGYSVSREKKESFPLTVTSAQKNPTAFYLCASSIEYRTLRGAFFGQGTRLTVV.

The chain uses TRBV4-3 and TRBJ2-7; 7 nucleotides agree with TRBD1. V shed 0 bases and J 3 bases; nucleotides not matched to a gene: 5. This CDR3 is 15 amino acids long. Germline CDR1 and CDR2: LGHNA and YSLEER. CDR3 sequence: CASSQDARQGYEQYF. The CDR3 DNA reads as TGCGCCAGCAGCCAAGATGCCCGACAGGGCTACGAGCAGTACTTC.

The sample holds a few counts of this clone. This chain connects TRBV27 to TRBJ1-2, with D maybe TRBD1 (6 bases). This CDR3 region has 13 residues. V was shortened by 1 base and J by 8 bases, with 11 bases between the two germline ends. Germline V gene lookup returns CDR1 MNHEY and CDR2 SMNVEV (reference sequence). DNA of the CDR3: TGTGCCAGCAGTTTATTCGCCCAGGGGGGCTACACCTTC. It specifies CASSLFAQGGYTF.

Only a few counts were recorded for this clone. The gene calls are TRBV11-2 and TRBJ2-7; TRBD1 matches at 8 bases. In germline, CDR1 is SGHAT, CDR2 FQNNGV. The J segment lost 4 bases and the V segment lost 4 bases, leaving 3 bases of the junction unmatched. CDR3 length: 13 amino acids. The CDR3 region is CASSSDRVYEQYF. The DNA of the CDR3 is TGTGCCAGCAGCTCGGACAGGGTTTACGAGCAGTACTTC.